A selection of T cell receptor beta chains follows, all from one sample in a study of T cell responses to AZD1222 COVID-19 vaccine. Measured with immunoSEQ multiplex PCR; TCRdb has only the in-frame clones, and not every one. The table shows approximately 140,000 clones, with about nine tenths occurring only once. Material: peripheral blood, obtained 28 days after the second AZD1222 dose. These receptors originate from an adult who received the AZD1222 COVID-19 vaccine. Each CDR3 is given without its conserved first and last residue.

TRBJ2-7,12,TRBV4-1,ASSQVWDGYEQY
TRBJ2-7,13,TRBV6-6,ASSTTGEGAREQY
TRBJ2-7,13,TRBV3-1/TRBV3-2,ASSQMTGAWRGQY
TRBJ1-2,11,TRBV27,ASSLSIRRGYT
TRBJ1-2,13,TRBV5-4,ASSLLDRGYYGYT
TRBJ2-1,10,TRBV29-1,SAAGQGREQF
TRBJ1-1,11,TRBV19,ASSAGMNTEAF
TRBJ1-2,10,TRBV6-6,ASSDRVNGYT
TRBJ1-1,12,TRBV5-4,ASSWDRANTEAF
TRBJ2-1,12,TRBV7-2,ASSSLSGQNEQF
TRBJ2-5,12,TRBV6-6,ASSYSRGQETQY
TRBJ1-2,14,TRBV3-1/TRBV3-2,ASSQVEGRTNYGYT
TRBJ1-2,12,TRBV5-1,ASSLSQGNYGYT
TRBJ1-2,11,TRBV5-1,ASSEGRGDSYT
TRBJ2-7,12,TRBV5-1,ASSLDRANYEQY